The next 2 T cell receptor beta chains were all read from a single sample in a study of blood T cell repertoires in COVID-19. TCRdb's table, derived via immunoSEQ multiplex PCR, lists solely in-frame clones and lacks some. The table has approximately 170,000 clones, approximately 86% seen once. Specimen: peripheral blood. Receptors were obtained from a woman aged 80 or over with COVID-19, enrolled during active disease.

The chain combines TRBV7-3 with TRBJ2-1, with 8 bases identical to TRBD2. In germline, CDR1 is SGHTA, CDR2 FQGTGA. The CDR3 length is 18 residues. V shed 0 bases and J 7 bases; nucleotides not matched to a gene: 14. CDR3 sequence (DNA): TGTGCCAGCAGCTTAACGATCGGGCGGGAGGCAACCCGAAATGAGCAGTTCTTC. Encoded protein: CASSLTIGREATRNEQFF.

The V call is TRBV5-6, the J call TRBJ1-2; tentative D call: TRBD1 (5 bases). CDR3 size: 14 residues. CDR1 and CDR2 (germline): SGHDT, YYEEEE. V lost 1 base to trimming and J lost 7 bases, with 14 bases between them. CDR3 sequence reads: CASSLYRPESGYTF. The DNA for the CDR3 is TGTGCCAGCAGCTTGTACAGGCCCGAGAGTGGCTACACCTTC.